This T cell receptor (beta chain) stems from a study of blood T cell repertoires in COVID-19. Across the study: Material from acute and convalescent COVID-19 was sourced from the United States, Italy and Spain. PBMCs, B-cell-depleted T cells, or T cells were the source of the cDNA or gDNA that made up the material.

As processed by the authors: From reference gene primer amplification, estimates of nucleated cell counts were derived. The repertoire was sequenced with immunoSEQ multiplex PCR; TCRdb's copy has only in-frame clones and lacks some. V and J calls and clone size are those listed in that table; D and trimming were worked out from the DNA. The sample yields about 120,000 clones, about 70% seen once. V gave up 4 bases and J gave up 5 bases, with 15 bases separating them. The CDR3 sequence is 15 residues long. Germline CDR1 reads SGHDT; CDR2 reads YYEEEE. Sequencing was carried out using peripheral blood. The rearrangement joins TRBV5-6 to TRBJ2-2; D may be TRBD2 (5 bases). The source is a man in his 60s with acute or convalescent COVID-19. The CDR3 sequence: CASSLNPGKTGELFF. The CDR3 DNA sequence: TGTGCCAGCAGCCTGAATCCGGGGAAAACCGGGGAGCTGTTTTTT.